This is a list of T cell receptor beta chains from one sample in a study of blood T cell repertoires in COVID-19. Libraries were prepared by immunoSEQ multiplex PCR; TCRdb keeps only in-frame clonotypes and omits some of them. The table lists approximately 300,000 clones, more than 70% of them singletons. What was sequenced was peripheral blood. The receptors were sampled from a woman aged 45-59 years with acute or convalescent COVID-19. CDR3s leave out the opening cysteine and the closing phenylalanine or tryptophan.

v_gene	j_gene	CDR3aa
TRBV10-3	TRBJ1-3	AIRPQGTISGNTIY
TRBV2	TRBJ1-2	ASSEALWTGKGYT
TRBV14	TRBJ1-1	ASSQTRGLRTEAF
TRBV9	TRBJ1-1	ASSAPRGGTFEAF
TRBV4-3	TRBJ1-3	ASRQGGSGSGNTIY
TRBV9	TRBJ1-4	ASSAPGGSEKLF
TRBV19	TRBJ1-4	ASSSSGIRDRVFEKLF
TRBV21-1	TRBJ2-2	ASSKARLAFSPGTGELF
TRBV3-1/TRBV3-2	TRBJ2-7	ASSPPAGGMVEQY
TRBV19	TRBJ1-3	ASSNRDSGNTIY
TRBV30	TRBJ1-2	AWTPWGDVSPTNYGYT
TRBV7-3	TRBJ2-3	ASSSRLAGAPGDTQY
TRBV30	TRBJ2-7	AWSPGSYYEQY
TRBV27	TRBJ2-1	ASSLRTSGTSYNEQF
TRBV5-1	TRBJ2-1	ASSLVAGGPYNEQF
TRBV27	TRBJ2-3	ASSLMTSGDTQY
TRBV18	TRBJ2-7	ASSPLVEYEQY
TRBV3-1/TRBV3-2	TRBJ2-7	ASSQSKLPDEQY
TRBV20-1	TRBJ2-7	SASSAGISYEQY
TRBV28	TRBJ1-1	ASSTTGEEETEAF
TRBV19	TRBJ2-3	ASGREGYTQY
TRBV9	TRBJ1-3	ASSGRELSGNTIY
TRBV28	TRBJ1-2	ATKLQGFGHGYT
TRBV19	TRBJ1-5	ASNFRGARGWPQH
TRBV20-1	TRBJ2-1	SALRDNEQF
TRBV27	TRBJ2-5	ASSLRGQETQY
TRBV3-1/TRBV3-2	TRBJ2-7	ASSLLAGGRQNEQY
TRBV3-1/TRBV3-2	TRBJ2-3	ASSRTGADTQY
TRBV28	TRBJ1-5	ASSVSGETDQPQH
TRBV28	TRBJ1-3	ASQGLSPGNTIY
TRBV4-2	TRBJ2-2	ASSHPGRQGAGELF
TRBV27	TRBJ1-2	ASSFSAGNRGYT
TRBV5-1	TRBJ2-7	ASSTLAGDREQY
TRBV5-1	TRBJ2-5	ASSFRGLGETQY
TRBV7-9	TRBJ2-1	ASSLAGSEQF
TRBV5-1	TRBJ1-3	ASSLEARSGNTIY
TRBV19	TRBJ1-2	ASSIYGQGFYGYT
TRBV27	TRBJ2-7	ASSSYQSGHYEQY
TRBV10-3	TRBJ2-7	AIGPPYTTGQGYEQY
TRBV7-9	TRBJ1-4	ASSVSTGKLF
TRBV24-1	TRBJ1-3	ATSARPTIY
TRBV9	TRBJ2-1	ASNPYGGGWNEQF
TRBV4-3	TRBJ2-7	ASRRGLAESYEQY
TRBV28	TRBJ1-4	ASSYPGRGWTNEKLF
TRBV7-9	TRBJ1-2	ASSLVVGYT
TRBV5-6	TRBJ1-2	ASSPGQQIVGYT
TRBV5-4	TRBJ2-2	ASSLAGAGVAGELF
TRBV7-2	TRBJ1-1	ASSLEGGGPEGRAF
TRBV18	TRBJ1-2	ASSSRDGGYT
TRBV5-1	TRBJ2-2	ASSLPGGSGNTGELF